The T cell receptor beta chain under discussion was sequenced for a study of siplizumab effects on memory and regulatory T cells. Concerning this clone itself: Its specificity is not known.

Notes on the study in general: Naive T cells seemed more diverse than memory cells and seemed major alloresponse contributors.

Data came from immunoSEQ multiplex PCR; TCRdb stores just in-frame clones and leaves some out. Among 75,000 to 100,000 clones listed, 85% to 95% were seen once. The CDR3 is made up of 15 amino acids. V was clipped by 5 bases and J by 3 bases; unmatched bases: 6. Per germline, CDR1 LNHDA and CDR2 SQIVND (reference sequence). This chain joins TRBV19 and TRBJ2-7; 11 bases agree with TRBD2. Material for sequencing was non-Treg CD4+ T cells sorted from blood. The sequence was obtained from a human donor in good health. CDR3 sequence (DNA): TGTGCCAGTAGTGGTGTAGCGGGAGGGTACTACGAGCAGTACTTC. Protein sequence: CASSGVAGGYYEQYF.